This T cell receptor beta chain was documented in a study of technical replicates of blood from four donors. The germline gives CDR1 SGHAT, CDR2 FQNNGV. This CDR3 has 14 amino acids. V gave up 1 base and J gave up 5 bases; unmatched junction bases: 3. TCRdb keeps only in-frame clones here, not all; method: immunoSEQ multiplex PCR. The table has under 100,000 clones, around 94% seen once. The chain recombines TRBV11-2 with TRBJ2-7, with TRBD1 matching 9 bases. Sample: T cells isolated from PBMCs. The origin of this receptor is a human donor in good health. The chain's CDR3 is CASSLGRDRDEQYF. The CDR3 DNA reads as TGTGCCAGCAGCTTAGGCCGGGACAGGGACGAGCAGTACTTC. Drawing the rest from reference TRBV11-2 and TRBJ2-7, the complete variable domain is EAGVAQSPRYKIIEKRQSVAFWCNPISGHATLYWYQQILGQGPKLLIQFQNNGVVDDSQLPKDRFSAERLKGVDSTLKIQPAKLEDSAVYLCASSLGRDRDEQYFGPGTRLTVT.